A single TCR beta chain is shown here with its context. Its antigen remains unidentified. It was with a sample-barcoded 5' primer and a J-beta primer mix that a second PCR of roughly 7 to 12 cycles was run. A tag from a template-switch adaptor with 12 random nucleotides marked each cDNA molecule. Sequencing of every sample gave 3 million or more CDR3-containing paired-end reads. TCRdb recomputed calls from the 5' RACE reads with MiXCR, one row per CDR3 protein. The sample has some 1.5 million distinct CDR3 sequences; 28% are singletons. The data stem from a study of blood T cells in healthy people across ages. Study-wide results and caveats: Naive and antigen-experienced cells could not be conclusively compared, given unsorted PBMCs. Observed TCR beta diversity per million T cells went down as age went up. This fall followed a roughly linear course with age.

V was trimmed by 0 bases and J by 3 bases, leaving 12 bases between them. Germline V gives CDR1 GTSNPN, CDR2 SVGIG (reference sequence). CDR3 length equals 15 residues. This sequence joins TRBV30 and TRBJ1-5; D unresolved. The sample was blood. This TCR derives from a woman in her 30s in good health. CDR3 in DNA: TGTGCCTGGAGTGTCGGGGTAAGGTCCAATCAGCCCCAGCATTTT. This gives the protein CAWSVGVRSNQPQHF. The entire variable domain, with the rest obtained from reference TRBV30 and TRBJ1-5, is as follows: SQTIHQWPATLVQPVGSPLSLECTVEGTSNPNLYWYRQAAGRGLQLLFYSVGIGQISSEVPQNLSASRPQDRQFILSSKKLLLSDSGFYLCAWSVGVRSNQPQHFGDGTRLSIL.